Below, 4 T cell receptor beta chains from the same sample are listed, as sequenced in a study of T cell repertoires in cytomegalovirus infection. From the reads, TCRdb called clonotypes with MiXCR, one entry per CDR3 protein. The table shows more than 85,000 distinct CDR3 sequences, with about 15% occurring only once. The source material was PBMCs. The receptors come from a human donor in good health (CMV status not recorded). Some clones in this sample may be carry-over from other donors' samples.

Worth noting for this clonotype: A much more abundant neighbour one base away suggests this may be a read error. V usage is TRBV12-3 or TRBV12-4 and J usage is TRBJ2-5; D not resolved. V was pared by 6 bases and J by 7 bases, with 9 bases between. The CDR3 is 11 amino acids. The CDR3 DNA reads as TGTGCCAGCAGCCGCGAAGGGACCCAGTACTTC. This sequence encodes CASSREGTQYF.

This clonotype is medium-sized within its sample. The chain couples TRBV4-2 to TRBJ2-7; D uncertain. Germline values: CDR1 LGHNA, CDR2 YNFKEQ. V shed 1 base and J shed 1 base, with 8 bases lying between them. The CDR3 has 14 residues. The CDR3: CASSQGGQSYEQYF. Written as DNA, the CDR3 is TGTGCCAGCAGCCAAGGAGGCCAGTCCTACGAGCAGTACTTC.

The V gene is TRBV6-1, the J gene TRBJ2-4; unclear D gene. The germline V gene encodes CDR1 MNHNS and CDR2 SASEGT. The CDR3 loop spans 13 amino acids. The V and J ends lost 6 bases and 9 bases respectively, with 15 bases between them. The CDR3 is CASSEPTLVIQYF. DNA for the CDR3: TGTGCCAGCAGCGAACCGACTCTGGTCATTCAGTACTTC.

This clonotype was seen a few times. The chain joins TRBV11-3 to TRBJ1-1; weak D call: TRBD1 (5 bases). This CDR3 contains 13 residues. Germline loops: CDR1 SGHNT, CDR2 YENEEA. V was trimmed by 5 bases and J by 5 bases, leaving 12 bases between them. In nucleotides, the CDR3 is TGTGCCAGCAGCCACGGAGGGGAGACTGAAGCTTTCTTT. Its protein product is CASSHGGETEAFF.